The 22 T cell receptor beta chains listed next were all sequenced from one sample in a study of response to subunit inactivated influenza vaccine. TCRdb re-analysed the RT-PCR reads in MiXCR, keeping a single row per CDR3 protein. The table has roughly 630,000 distinct CDR3 sequences, 12% to 15% seen once; the top ten hold about 7.6%. Specimen: PBMCs from blood, collected 14 to 15 days before vaccination. Receptors originate from a man aged 50-59 years who received an inactivated influenza vaccine.

The chain links TRBV6-5 to TRBJ2-7, with 7 bases identical to TRBD2. Germline V CDR1 and CDR2: MNHEY, SVGAGI. The CDR3 contains 15 residues. J lost 0 bases, V lost 5 bases, and 7 bases had no gene match. CDR3 residues: CASSTRGGSSYEQYF. CDR3 coding DNA: TGTGCCAGCAGTACTCGTGGCGGGAGCTCCTACGAGCAGTACTTC.

This clonotype was recorded a few times. The chain carries TRBV12-3 or TRBV12-4 and TRBJ2-5, with 13 bases fitting TRBD2. V shed 6 bases, J shed 5 bases, and the junction held 9 bases outside the gene matches. This CDR3 is 16 amino acids long. CDR3 nucleotides: TGTGCCAGCAGCCGTACTAGCGGGAGGGCCTCGGAGACCCAGTACTTC. Protein product: CASSRTSGRASETQYF.

The table lists this clonotype with many counts. This sequence joins TRBV20-1 and TRBJ2-1, with 13 positions matching TRBD2. The V segment lost 7 bases and the J segment 3 bases; nucleotides outside the gene matches: 3. The CDR3 is made up of 14 amino acids. Germline assignment: CDR1 DFQATT and CDR2 SNEGSKA (reference sequence). As DNA, the CDR3 is TGCAGTGGAGGACTAGCGGGAGTCTACAATGAGCAGTTCTTC. It is translated as CSGGLAGVYNEQFF.

This rearrangement joins TRBV23-1 to TRBJ1-5; 12 bases agree with TRBD1. TRBV23-1 qualifies as an ORF whose function is uncertain. The CDR3 covers 19 residues. V was pared by 0 bases and J by 1 base, with 7 bases of the junction left unmatched. CDR3 nucleotides: TGCGCCAGCAGTCAATCGACAGGGACAGGGGGCATAAGCAATCAGCCCCAGCATTTT. It is translated as CASSQSTGTGGISNQPQHF.

This clonotype was seen a few times. The chain uses TRBV29-1 and TRBJ1-5; D not certain. The CDR3 covers 15 residues. V dropped 6 bases and J dropped 5 bases, with 20 bases sitting between them. The germline CDR1 and CDR2 sequences are SQVTM and ANQGSEA. CDR3 region: CSVGLNGVSYQPQHF. Written as DNA, the CDR3 is TGCAGCGTAGGCCTCAACGGGGTGAGCTATCAGCCCCAGCATTTT.

The chain has TRBV2 and TRBJ1-2; TRBD1 might be the D (6 bases). CDR1 and CDR2 from the germline V gene are SNHLY and FYNNEI. The ends were cut back, 3 bases at V and 8 bases at J, with 19 bases in the middle. The CDR3 contains 15 residues. The CDR3 reads CASSEDVWGAKGYTF. In DNA, the CDR3 is TGTGCCAGCAGTGAGGACGTATGGGGGGCGAAGGGCTACACCTTC. Based on the CDR3 plus reference TRBV2 and TRBJ1-2, the full variable domain is EPEVTQTPSHQVTQMGQEVILRCVPISNHLYFYWYRQILGQKVEFLVSFYNNEISEKSEIFDDQFSVERPDGSNFTLKIRSTKLEDSAMYFCASSEDVWGAKGYTFGSGTRLTVV.

This clonotype was seen more than once but under ten times. DNA of the CDR3: TGCAGTGCTGTCCTACAGGTTTCGGACACCAATCAGCCCCAGCATTTT. This gives the protein CSAVLQVSDTNQPQHF. The chain carries TRBV20-1 and TRBJ1-5; D is perhaps TRBD1 (5 bases). The germline V gene encodes CDR1 DFQATT and CDR2 SNEGSKA (reference sequence). The V end lost 5 bases, the J end lost 3 bases, and 20 bases lay between the germline ends. This CDR3 is built from 16 residues.

This clonotype was seen a few times. The V and J genes are TRBV12-5 and TRBJ2-3; D could derive from TRBD1 or TRBD2 (6 bases each). Germline V CDR1 and CDR2: LGHNT, FRNRAP. V lost 1 base and J lost 2, with 19 bases in between. The length of the CDR3 is 18 residues. The CDR3: CASGLGKGGTWNTDTQYF. As DNA, the CDR3 is TGTGCTAGTGGTTTGGGGAAGGGGGGAACTTGGAACACAGATACGCAGTATTTT.

This chain joins TRBV10-3 and TRBJ2-2; 9 bases map to TRBD2. Trimming took 6 bases from V and 0 from J; bases not matched to a gene: 2. Germline V gene lookup returns CDR1 ENHRY and CDR2 SYGVKD. The CDR3 is 15 residues long. The CDR3 region is CAIRGTSSNTGELFF. DNA of the CDR3: TGTGCCATCAGGGGGACTAGCTCGAACACCGGGGAGCTGTTTTTT.

This clonotype was detected many times. The chain recombines TRBV4-3 with TRBJ2-1, with D perhaps matching TRBD1 (7 bases). The CDR3 has 15 residues. Germline V lookup: CDR1 LGHNA, CDR2 YSLEER. The ends were cut back, 1 base at V and 8 bases at J, with 15 bases in the middle. In DNA, the CDR3 is TGCGCCAGCAGCCAAGGACAGGGAGGACAATATGAGCAGTTCTTC. It encodes CASSQGQGGQYEQFF.

The chain combines TRBV7-2 with TRBJ2-4, with 9 bases identical to TRBD1. J gave up 0 bases and V 4 bases, and 13 bases lay outside the gene matches. The CDR3 is 19 residues long. The germline V gene encodes CDR1 SGHTA and CDR2 FQGNSA. The CDR3 nucleotides read TGTGCCAGCAGCTCACCCTTGACAAGACAGGGGGTAGCCAAAAACATTCAGTACTTC. The encoded protein is CASSSPLTRQGVAKNIQYF.

V and J are TRBV7-2 and TRBJ2-1; 7 bases agree with TRBD1. CDR1 and CDR2 (germline): SGHTA, FQGNSA. This CDR3 spans 15 amino acids. V trimming: 3 bases; J trimming: 0 bases; junction bases outside the gene matches: 2. The CDR3 region has the DNA TGTGCCAGCAGCTTCGACAGGGCCTCCTACAATGAGCAGTTCTTC. It specifies CASSFDRASYNEQFF.

There are a few counts of this clonotype. The rearrangement links TRBV7-9 to TRBJ2-3; D ambiguous. Looked up from germline, CDR1 is SEHNR and CDR2 is FQNEAQ (reference sequence). Trimming pared 5 bases from V and 5 bases from J, leaving 8 bases between. The CDR3 is 12 residues long. Here the CDR3 reads CASSVVLDTQYF. The CDR3 DNA sequence: TGTGCCAGCAGCGTAGTATTAGATACGCAGTATTTT.

This clonotype was seen more than once but under ten times. The J gene is TRBJ2-3, the V gene TRBV7-8, with TRBD2 identical over 10 bases. CDR1 and CDR2 from the germline V gene are SGHVS and FQNEAQ. The CDR3 length is 16 residues. The V segment lost 2 bases and the J segment 4 bases; nucleotides outside the gene matches: 6. CDR3 amino acids: CASSLLASGRSDTQYF. CDR3 DNA sequence: TGTGCCAGCAGCTTATTGGCTAGCGGGAGATCAGATACGCAGTATTTT.

This clonotype appeared many times. V usage is TRBV29-1 and J usage is TRBJ2-7; D may be TRBD1 (6 bases). Germline CDR1 and CDR2: SQVTM and ANQGSEA. Trimming removed 5 bases at V and 2 bases at J, with 16 bases between. The CDR3 is made up of 14 amino acids. The CDR3 sequence: CSVSPTGAAYEQYF. CDR3 in DNA: TGCAGCGTTTCACCGACAGGAGCCGCCTACGAGCAGTACTTC.

This clonotype was detected only a few times. This chain uses TRBV14 with TRBJ1-2; D is uncertain. The V gene's germline CDR1 is SGHDN and CDR2 FVKESK. The CDR3 consists of 14 residues. V was clipped by 1 base and J by 2 bases, with 8 bases between them. The CDR3 DNA follows: TGTGCCAGCAGCCAAGCACCAGAGAACTATGGCTACACCTTC. Its translation: CASSQAPENYGYTF.

At least ten counts were recorded for this clonotype. The rearrangement joins TRBV12-3 or TRBV12-4 to TRBJ1-4; 7 bases align to TRBD1. The CDR3 extends over 14 amino acids. The trim removed 5 bases at V and 4 bases at J, leaving 4 bases unmatched. The chain's CDR3 is CASSPTGNNEKLFF. CDR3 nucleotides: TGTGCCAGCAGTCCGACAGGGAATAATGAAAAACTGTTTTTT.

This clonotype showed up just a few times. The chain uses TRBV20-1 and TRBJ2-1; 7 nucleotides line up with TRBD1. The germline gives CDR1 DFQATT, CDR2 SNEGSKA (reference sequence). V was pared by 4 bases and J by 0 bases, with 6 bases of the junction left unmatched. The CDR3 covers 15 residues. CDR3 DNA sequence: TGCAGTGCTAAAAGGGGGCTTACCTCCTACAATGAGCAGTTCTTC. It is translated as CSAKRGLTSYNEQFF.

The J gene is TRBJ2-7, the V gene TRBV20-1; TRBD1 is a possible D gene (5 bases). The CDR3 sequence is 11 residues long. Germline CDR1 and CDR2: DFQATT and SNEGSKA (reference sequence). Trimming pared 7 bases from V and 6 bases from J, leaving 13 bases between. This CDR3 reads CSVQGMGEQYF. The CDR3 DNA follows: TGCAGTGTTCAGGGTATGGGCGAGCAGTACTTC.

This clonotype has a count of ten or more. This rearrangement joins TRBV9 to TRBJ1-2; 12 nucleotides line up with TRBD1. The CDR3 covers 16 residues. With V trimmed by 4 bases and J by 8 bases, 12 bases remained unmatched. Germline values: CDR1 SGDLS, CDR2 YYNGEE. The CDR3 DNA reads as TGTGCCAGCAGCATCTCCGGGACAGGGGGCGCGAGGGGCTACACCTTC. Translated, it gives CASSISGTGGARGYTF.

The chain uses TRBV4-1 and TRBJ2-1; either TRBD1 or TRBD2 may fit D (6 bases each). The length of the CDR3 is 13 residues. Germline CDR1 MGHRA, CDR2 YSYEKL. V was clipped by 6 bases and J by 8 bases, with 14 bases between them. The CDR3 DNA sequence: TGCGCCAGCAGGCATCCGGGGGCTGATGAGCAGTTCTTC. Its translation: CASRHPGADEQFF.

This clonotype was seen more than once but under ten times. The chain uses TRBV6-2 or TRBV6-3 and TRBJ2-1; D gene unclear. CDR3 size: 11 residues. In germline, CDR1 is MNHEY, CDR2 SVGEGT. The V end lost 8 bases, the J end lost 7 bases, and 9 bases lay between the germline ends. The CDR3 reads CASGIGNEQFF. CDR3 bases: TGTGCCAGCGGGATAGGGAATGAGCAGTTCTTC.